This passage covers 8 T cell receptor beta chains from one sample sequenced in a study of T cells in localized non-small cell lung cancer. TCRdb keeps only in-frame clones here, not all; method: immunoSEQ multiplex PCR. Of about 59,000 clones in the sample, 70% to 90% were seen once. The specimen comprised peripheral blood, sampled before any cancer treatment. The receptors derive from a man between 40 and 69 years old with stage I squamous cell lung carcinoma.

This sequence joins TRBV6-6 and TRBJ1-1; no definite D call. Germline CDR1 is MNHNY and CDR2 is SVGAGI (reference sequence). Between the trimmed V and J ends, which lost 2 bases and 1 base, there was a span of 8 bases. The CDR3 runs to 14 residues. The CDR3 DNA is TGTGCCAGCAGTTACCGTGGGGAGAACACTGAAGCTTTCTTT. This sequence encodes CASSYRGENTEAFF.

The CDR3 here is CASGGQGGTYEQYF. CDR3 sequence (DNA): TGTGCCAGTGGGGGACAGGGAGGGACCTACGAGCAGTACTTC. This chain connects TRBV19 to TRBJ2-7; 9 positions agree with TRBD1. This CDR3 is 14 amino acids long. V was clipped by 8 bases and J by 2 bases; unmatched bases: 7. Germline V CDR1 and CDR2: LNHDA, SQIVND (reference sequence).

This clone has a handful of counts. The rearrangement links TRBV7-3 to TRBJ2-1, with D maybe TRBD2 (6 bases). The germline V gene encodes CDR1 SGHTA and CDR2 FQGTGA. V was pared by 5 bases and J by 1 base, with 18 bases between. The CDR3 length is 17 residues. The CDR3 loop reads CASSPSAVGGSYNEQFF. The DNA for the CDR3 is TGTGCCAGCAGCCCGTCGGCCGTGGGGGGATCCTACAATGAGCAGTTCTTC.

This clone was seen a handful of times. This rearrangement joins TRBV5-1 to TRBJ1-5; D is unresolved. Trimming shortened V by 0 bases and J by 2 bases, and 15 bases separated the two germline ends. Germline loops: CDR1 SGHRS, CDR2 YFSETQ. This CDR3 is built from 17 residues. CDR3 in DNA: TGCGCCAGCAGCTTGGAGGGAAGGGCGAGTGGCAATCAGCCCCAGCATTTT. Protein product: CASSLEGRASGNQPQHF.

V and J are TRBV5-1 and TRBJ2-7; 15 bases are shared with TRBD2. The CDR3 sequence is 16 residues long. V shed 4 bases and J 4 bases; nucleotides not matched to a gene: 6. Germline V CDR1 and CDR2: SGHRS, YFSETQ. The CDR3 spells CASSGGTSGRFYEQYF. CDR3 nucleotides: TGCGCCAGCAGCGGTGGGACTAGCGGGAGGTTTTACGAGCAGTACTTC.

This chain joins TRBV29-1 and TRBJ1-2; TRBD1 might be the D (6 bases). Trimming shortened V by 7 bases and J by 3 bases, and 15 bases separated the two germline ends. The length of the CDR3 is 13 residues. Germline CDR1 is SQVTM and CDR2 is ANQGSEA. For the CDR3, the DNA is TGCAGCGCCTCCCCCAGGGGCTACTATGGCTACACCTTC. Its translation: CSASPRGYYGYTF.

The genes are TRBV6-6 and TRBJ1-5; tentative D call: TRBD1 (6 bases). Trimming cost V 2 bases and J 3 bases, with 8 bases left between them. The CDR3 loop spans 14 amino acids. Germline V gene lookup returns CDR1 MNHNY and CDR2 SVGAGI (reference sequence). This chain's CDR3 is CASSYGQSNQPQHF. CDR3 sequence (DNA): TGTGCCAGCAGTTACGGACAGTCCAATCAGCCCCAGCATTTT.

The chain uses TRBV30 and TRBJ1-1; TRBD1 aligns across 7 bases. Unmatched junction bases numbered 7, after V lost 0 bases and J lost 9 bases. Per germline, CDR1 GTSNPN and CDR2 SVGIG (reference sequence). CDR3 length: 13 residues. CDR3 in amino acids: CAWSVPGTVKAFF. The CDR3 coding sequence is TGTGCCTGGAGTGTACCCGGGACAGTTAAAGCTTTCTTT.